The subject of this entry is one T cell receptor beta chain. No antigen is known for it. The read terminates 3 residues before the CDR3 end, so the remaining end is supplied by the germline J gene. This entry is derived from a study of T cells in women clearing cervical HPV infection (dated by TCRdb to 2017 to 2018). For context, the study as a whole: The cases were some 25 women with histologically confirmed HPV16-related CIN3 or worse, and 2 of these cases were invasive cancers. The 20 to 30 controls were women who cleared a single incident HPV16 infection within 12 months without developing precancer or cancer. Blood from cases was collected at the visit at which the lesion was first identified, whereas blood from controls was collected once infection was no longer detected. For cases, the median interval between lesion detection and blood sampling was around 140 days, with an interquartile range of about 85 to 220 days. Because only a few women had HLA typing data, the possibility that HLA type acted as a confounder could not be ruled out. This exploratory proof-of-principle case-control study, nested within the Guanacaste HPV Natural History Study in Costa Rica, compared TCR repertoires among women with different cervical HPV16 outcomes. Cases and controls were matched on year of sample collection and on age within five years. Cases had a median age of approximately 32 years compared with roughly 41 for controls, and baseline characteristics showed no significant differences between the groups. The parent cohort enrolled 9,800 or so women aged 18 or older in Guanacaste, Costa Rica, during about 1993 to 1995 and followed them for approximately 7 years. Five blinded duplicates per group were added as quality controls, giving around 60 samples: 50 or so participants and roughly ten replicates.

TCR beta CDR3 regions were amplified by multiplex PCR using the immunoSEQ assay from an average of about 1,200 ng genomic DNA per sample. Primer bias was corrected in the assay by using a complete synthetic TCR repertoire to establish an amplification baseline. The amplicons were sequenced using the Illumina platform. The paper's data handling went like this. Sequence errors were corrected by clustering with frequency ratios and a modified nearest-neighbor algorithm, and the sequences were then analyzed in the immunoSEQ Analyzer using IMGT gene definitions. TCR richness and evenness were averaged over 20 rarefaction repeats at each rarefaction depth, excluding samples with fewer sequences than the depth. Wilcoxon rank sum tests with FDR correction were used to compare relative abundances of V, D and J genes between the groups. For the blinded duplicates, the intraclass correlation was roughly 96% for TCR richness and averaged about 81% across about 64 gene segments. TCRdb stores this immuneACCESS table with in-frame sequences only. Part of the clones is absent; in the studies checked, under half of the shortfall reflects unresolved V genes, and no reason is known for the rest. The V and J calls and clone size come from that table; D and trimming were worked out from the DNA. The table held for this sample gives roughly 12,000 clones. The ten largest clones represent roughly a quarter of the sample.

Every participant had a single incident cervical HPV16 infection, and prevalent HPV16 infections were excluded. Cervical HPV DNA was detected by MY09/MY11 PCR, and genotyping was performed by dot-blot hybridization. Roughly 15 mL of heparinized blood was centrifuged, after which the buffy coat was aliquoted, frozen at -30 degrees C, and then stored at -80 degrees C. Genomic DNA was extracted from buffy coat specimens using QIAGEN kits. Study-level results and caveats: Because of the cross-sectional design, the study could not determine whether the associations came before infection or resulted from infection, and neither effector/memory subsets nor HPV-specific T cells were isolated. Lower TRBV6-7 relative abundance was observed in cases than in controls (0.11% versus 0.16%; Bonferroni P = 0.0008). Because T-cell numbers per sample were unknown, differences in richness could reflect varying T-cell content rather than repertoire biology. Cases were distinguished from controls with an estimated AUC of roughly 0.81 by random forest classifiers combining richness and V gene abundances. TCR repertoire richness was significantly higher in CIN3+ cases than in controls across sequencing depths, while evenness did not differ.

V drops 3 bases and J drops 4 bases, leaving 15 bases in between. Via the germline V gene, CDR1 is SGHRS and CDR2 YFSETQ. The CDR3 goes from the cysteine to the phenylalanine over 15 residues. Of the CDR3's DNA, 36 bases were read; they are in frame from base 1. The receptor was derived from a woman between 18 and 75 years old with a cervical HPV16 infection that either progressed to CIN3+ or cleared (not recorded which). The sample comprised blood buffy coat. The rearrangement joined TRBV5-1 to TRBJ2-3, with a tentative D gene TRBD1 over 6 matching bases. CDR3 sequence: CASSSTGDNADTQYF. CDR3 bases read: TGCGCCAGCAGCTCTACTGGGGACAACGCAGATACG. Joined to the reference TRBV5-1 and TRBJ2-3 proteins, this CDR3 gives the full variable domain: KAGVTQTPRYLIKTRGQQVTLSCSPISGHRSVSWYQQTPGQGLQFLFEYFSETQRNKGNFPGRFSGRQFSNSRSEMNVSTLELGDSALYLCASSSTGDNADTQYFGPGTRLTVL.